These 32 T cell receptor beta chains share one sample of origin, sequenced in a study of cytomegalovirus exposure and HLA in healthy donors. The method was immunoSEQ multiplex PCR; TCRdb's version includes in-frame clones alone and lacks a portion of them. The sample lists 90,000 to 110,000 clones; about 90% were seen once. The sample comprised PBMCs. The receptor set was obtained from a young woman in good health and CMV-seronegative.

The gene calls are TRBV9 and TRBJ1-1, with TRBD1 as a possible D gene (6 bases). V shed 4 bases and J shed 5 bases, with 18 bases lying between them. Looked up from germline, CDR1 is SGDLS and CDR2 is YYNGEE. The CDR3 length is 15 residues. CDR3 coding DNA: TGTGCCAGCAGCCCCCGACCAGGGGTTGAGACTGAAGCTTTCTTT. This gives the protein CASSPRPGVETEAFF.

The genes are TRBV2 and TRBJ2-1, with D possibly matching TRBD2 (6 bases). CDR3 size: 15 residues. Germline lookup yields CDR1 SNHLY and CDR2 FYNNEI. V lost 7 bases to trimming and J lost 4 bases, with 17 bases between them. CDR3 region: CASTRLSSGYNEQFF. CDR3 bases: TGTGCCAGCACCCGATTATCCAGCGGGTACAATGAGCAGTTCTTC.

The CDR3 DNA follows: TGTGCCAGCAGCCAAACCAAAGGGACAGGGAAAGTTTGGAATCAGCCCCAGCATTTT. Translation: CASSQTKGTGKVWNQPQHF. V usage is TRBV14 and J usage is TRBJ1-5, with 9 bases lining up with TRBD1. V lost 2 bases to trimming and J lost 4 bases; unmatched junction nucleotides: 15. The germline gives CDR1 SGHDN, CDR2 FVKESK. This CDR3 spans 19 amino acids.

The V gene is TRBV10-3, the J gene TRBJ2-2; D is undetermined. The germline V gene has CDR1 ENHRY and CDR2 SYGVKD. The CDR3 is made up of 13 amino acids. V lost 6 bases and J 2 bases, leaving 7 bases between the germline ends. The CDR3 nucleotides are TGTGCCATCAGCGTTCTAAACACCGGGGAGCTGTTTTTT. This codes for CAISVLNTGELFF.

The V call is TRBV30, the J call TRBJ2-3; 7 bases align to TRBD1. V lost 4 bases to trimming and J lost 0 bases; unmatched junction nucleotides: 1. This CDR3 contains 13 residues. Germline lookup yields CDR1 GTSNPN and CDR2 SVGIG (reference sequence). The CDR3 region is CAWTGQSTDTQYF. DNA of the CDR3: TGTGCCTGGACGGGACAGAGCACAGATACGCAGTATTTT.

The chain is built from TRBV29-1 and TRBJ2-1; 9 bases fit TRBD2. The CDR3 is made up of 14 amino acids. Germline lookup yields CDR1 SQVTM and CDR2 ANQGSEA. Here the CDR3 reads CSTPPRGGYNEQFF. CDR3 DNA sequence: TGCAGTACTCCCCCGCGGGGGGGCTACAATGAGCAGTTCTTC.

The chain recombines TRBV28 with TRBJ1-2; D is possibly TRBD1 (5 bases). Germline V gene lookup returns CDR1 MDHEN and CDR2 SYDVKM. The length of the CDR3 is 14 residues. V dropped 8 bases and J dropped 1 base, with 14 bases sitting between them. CDR3 sequence reads: CASRSRGLNYGYTF. Written as DNA, the CDR3 is TGTGCCAGCCGTTCCCGGGGACTTAACTATGGCTACACCTTC.

V and J are TRBV6-5 and TRBJ2-7; a weak D match, TRBD2 (5 bases). Trimming cost V 2 bases and J 2 bases, with 13 bases left between them. This CDR3 has 15 residues. Germline lookup yields CDR1 MNHEY and CDR2 SVGAGI. The CDR3 loop reads CASSYGGPGTYEQYF. The CDR3 DNA reads TGTGCCAGCAGTTACGGAGGTCCGGGGACCTACGAGCAGTACTTC.

Only one count was recorded for this clone. The chain carries TRBV30 and TRBJ2-5, with 11 positions matching TRBD2. V was clipped by 2 bases and J by 2 bases; unmatched bases: 4. This CDR3 has 15 residues. Looked up from germline, CDR1 is GTSNPN and CDR2 is SVGIG (reference sequence). This CDR3 reads CAWSKVAGGQETQYF. DNA of the CDR3: TGTGCCTGGAGTAAGGTAGCGGGAGGGCAAGAGACCCAGTACTTC.

The chain carries TRBV19 and TRBJ2-1; 9 nucleotides agree with TRBD1. The CDR3 loop spans 17 amino acids. Unmatched junction bases numbered 13, after V lost 3 bases and J lost 7 bases. Germline V lookup: CDR1 LNHDA, CDR2 SQIVND (reference sequence). Here the CDR3 reads CASSIGSIGTGRNEQFF. The CDR3 nucleotides read TGTGCCAGTAGTATCGGGTCGATTGGGACAGGGAGGAATGAGCAGTTCTTC.

The chain is built from TRBV15 and TRBJ1-1; D possibly corresponds to TRBD1 (5 bases). The CDR3 contains 14 residues. The V gene lost 1 base and the J gene lost 10 bases, with 16 bases spanning the gap. In germline, CDR1 is LNHNV, CDR2 YYDKDF (reference sequence). In nucleotides, the CDR3 is TGTGCCACCAGCAGAGGCAGGGATTCTGTTGGAGCTTTCTTT. This translates into CATSRGRDSVGAFF. The full variable domain, with the rest looked up from reference TRBV15 and TRBJ1-1, is DAMVIQNPRYQVTQFGKPVTLSCSQTLNHNVMYWYQQKSSQAPKLLFHYYDKDFNNEADTPDNFQSRRPNTSFCFLDIRSPGLGDTAMYLCATSRGRDSVGAFFGQGTRLTVV.

The chain is built from TRBV28 and TRBJ2-7; tentatively, D is TRBD1 (6 bases). Germline values: CDR1 MDHEN, CDR2 SYDVKM. V lost 6 bases to trimming and J lost 3 bases, with 9 bases between them. The CDR3 is made up of 12 amino acids. The CDR3 DNA sequence: TGTGCCAGCAGCTCAGGGGTCTACGAGCAGTACTTC. Translating gives CASSSGVYEQYF.

The chain employs TRBV28 and TRBJ2-7, with D tentatively TRBD1 (6 bases). This CDR3 has 12 residues. CDR1 and CDR2 from the germline V gene are MDHEN and SYDVKM. V dropped 6 bases and J dropped 3 bases, with 9 bases sitting between them. CDR3 sequence: CASRTGYYEQYF. The CDR3 DNA sequence: TGTGCCAGCAGGACAGGCTACTACGAGCAGTACTTC.

This chain joins TRBV7-8 and TRBJ2-2; a weak D match, TRBD1 (6 bases). Trimming pared 6 bases from V and 6 bases from J, leaving 14 bases between. Per the germline V gene, CDR1 is SGHVS and CDR2 is FQNEAQ. The CDR3 is 14 amino acids. CDR3 bases: TGTGCCAGCAGAAAGCTACAGGGATCCGGGGAGCTGTTTTTT. It is translated as CASRKLQGSGELFF.

The J gene is TRBJ2-3, the V gene TRBV4-3, with 10 positions matching TRBD2. Germline assignment: CDR1 LGHNA and CDR2 YSLEER. V shed 0 bases, J shed 0 bases, and the junction held 9 bases outside the gene matches. The CDR3 has 19 amino acids. The CDR3 protein is CASSQDLSGGDRSTDTQYF. The CDR3 nucleotides read TGCGCCAGCAGCCAAGATCTGAGCGGGGGGGATCGTAGCACAGATACGCAGTATTTT.

The chain joins TRBV11-1 to TRBJ2-7; D is unclear. The length of the CDR3 is 13 residues. The germline CDR1 and CDR2 sequences are SGHAT and FQDESV (reference sequence). Trimming took off 6 bases at V and 0 bases at J, with 9 bases between the two ends. The CDR3 coding sequence is TGTGCCAGCAGTCTCTGGGCCTCCTACGAGCAGTACTTC. As protein: CASSLWASYEQYF.

The chain employs TRBV7-3 and TRBJ2-2; a weak D match, TRBD1 (5 bases). The germline V gene encodes CDR1 SGHTA and CDR2 FQGTGA. The CDR3 is 14 residues long. Trimming removed 2 bases at V and 5 bases at J, with 9 bases between. As DNA, the CDR3 is TGTGCCAGCAGCTTATGGCAGGGAACCGGGGAGCTGTTTTTT. It translates to CASSLWQGTGELFF.

The count of this clone is one. The chain has TRBV2 and TRBJ1-4, with a tentative D call TRBD1 (6 bases). This CDR3 has 14 residues. Germline CDR1 SNHLY, CDR2 FYNNEI. V dropped 6 bases and J dropped 6 bases, with 14 bases sitting between them. CDR3 amino acids: CASRAGGGDEKLFF. DNA of the CDR3: TGTGCCAGCAGGGCGGGAGGGGGGGATGAAAAACTGTTTTTT.

The chain uses TRBV7-6 and TRBJ2-2; D gene uncertain. Germline-derived CDR1 and CDR2 are SGHVS and FNYEAQ. V lost 4 bases and J 0 bases, leaving 12 bases between the germline ends. The CDR3 consists of 16 residues. CDR3 protein: CASSYRQAANTGELFF. CDR3 DNA sequence: TGTGCCAGCAGCTACCGACAAGCCGCGAACACCGGGGAGCTGTTTTTT.

This clone rates as medium-sized. The CDR3 DNA sequence: TGTGCCAGCAGCCAAGGGACTAGCGGGGGGGCGGGAGAGACCCAGTACTTC. It codes for CASSQGTSGGAGETQYF. The chain couples TRBV4-2 to TRBJ2-5, with TRBD2 identical over 15 bases. The CDR3 length is 17 residues. Trimming removed 1 base from V and 4 bases from J; junction bases left unmatched: 4. Per the germline V gene, CDR1 is LGHNA and CDR2 is YNFKEQ.

This clone has a single count. This chain links TRBV30 with TRBJ1-6; 9 bases are a match to TRBD1. After removal of 4 bases from V and 7 bases from J, the junction contained 8 bases not matched to a gene. This CDR3 comprises 15 residues. Germline V gene sequence: CDR1 GTSNPN, CDR2 SVGIG (reference sequence). The CDR3 protein is CAWNPGTGINSPLHF. The CDR3 DNA follows: TGTGCCTGGAACCCCGGGACAGGGATAAATTCACCCCTCCACTTT.

The chain uses TRBV2 and TRBJ2-3; the match to TRBD1 covers 9 bases. Germline CDR1 reads SNHLY; CDR2 reads FYNNEI. V was clipped by 6 bases and J by 0 bases; unmatched bases: 4. The length of the CDR3 is 15 residues. The CDR3 sequence is CASRGQGTSTDTQYF. DNA of the CDR3: TGTGCCAGCAGGGGACAGGGCACTAGCACAGATACGCAGTATTTT. Variable domain in full (rest from reference TRBV2 and TRBJ2-3): EPEVTQTPSHQVTQMGQEVILRCVPISNHLYFYWYRQILGQKVEFLVSFYNNEISEKSEIFDDQFSVERPDGSNFTLKIRSTKLEDSAMYFCASRGQGTSTDTQYFGPGTRLTVL.

The rearrangement joins TRBV5-4 to TRBJ2-3, with 7 positions matching TRBD2. CDR1 SGHNT and CDR2 YYREEE come from the germline V gene (reference sequence). V trimming: 6 bases; J trimming: 1 base; junction bases outside the gene matches: 8. The CDR3 has 15 amino acids. In DNA form, the CDR3 reads TGTGCCAGCACGGCTAGCGGAAGTCGCACAGATACGCAGTATTTT. This encodes CASTASGSRTDTQYF.

The chain recombines TRBV28 with TRBJ1-5; weak D call: TRBD1 (5 bases). V was trimmed by 5 bases and J by 4 bases, leaving 9 bases between them. The CDR3 is 13 residues long. Germline CDR1 MDHEN, CDR2 SYDVKM. DNA of the CDR3: TGTGCCAGCAGTGCGGGGGGGAATCAGCCCCAGCATTTT. It yields the protein CASSAGGNQPQHF. Full variable domain (missing parts from reference TRBV28 and TRBJ1-5): DVKVTQSSRYLVKRTGEKVFLECVQDMDHENMFWYRQDPGLGLRLIYFSYDVKMKEKGDIPEGYSVSREKKERFSLILESASTNQTSMYLCASSAGGNQPQHFGDGTRLSIL.

J is TRBJ1-2 and V is TRBV7-9; D remains unclear. Germline CDR1 reads SEHNR; CDR2 reads FQNEAQ (reference sequence). Trimming shortened V by 3 bases and J by 2 bases, and 7 bases separated the two germline ends. This CDR3 comprises 13 residues. As DNA, the CDR3 is TGTGCCAGCAGCTTGAAGCGAAACTATGGCTACACCTTC. It yields the protein CASSLKRNYGYTF.

This sequence joins TRBV19 and TRBJ2-2; D is possibly TRBD1 (5 bases). The germline V and J ends were trimmed by 7 bases and 5 bases, with 11 bases remaining between them. This CDR3 has 13 amino acids. Germline loops: CDR1 LNHDA, CDR2 SQIVND (reference sequence). CDR3 sequence: CASKIRVTGELFF. In DNA form, the CDR3 reads TGTGCCAGTAAGATCAGGGTTACCGGGGAGCTGTTTTTT.

The J gene is TRBJ2-7, the V gene TRBV4-2; no clear D. The germline CDR1 and CDR2 sequences are LGHNA and YNFKEQ. The CDR3 is made up of 13 amino acids. Trimming cost V 0 bases and J 2 bases, with 5 bases left between them. As DNA, the CDR3 is TGTGCCAGCAGCCAAGATTCGGCCTACGAGCAGTACTTC. This sequence encodes CASSQDSAYEQYF.

The chain uses TRBV4-3 and TRBJ2-7; tentatively, D is TRBD2 (7 bases). The length of the CDR3 is 15 residues. Germline loops: CDR1 LGHNA, CDR2 YSLEER. V lost 2 bases and J lost 2, with 13 bases in between. In DNA, the CDR3 is TGCGCCAGCAGCCAACGAAGGGGGGGGACCTACGAGCAGTACTTC. The encoded protein is CASSQRRGGTYEQYF.

J is TRBJ2-2 and V is TRBV4-1, with 11 bases that match TRBD2. V lost 3 bases, J lost 6 bases, and 6 bases stayed unmatched. From germline, CDR1 is MGHRA and CDR2 YSYEKL. The CDR3 extends over 16 amino acids. The DNA of the CDR3 is TGCGCCAGCAGCCAGGGTCTAGCGGGGGGTCCCGGGGAGCTGTTTTTT. This encodes CASSQGLAGGPGELFF.

In nucleotides, the CDR3 is TGCGCCAGCAGCCCGGCGACAGCCAATAATCAGCCCCAGCATTTT. It specifies CASSPATANNQPQHF. The chain employs TRBV4-1 and TRBJ1-5; weak D call: TRBD1 (5 bases). With 4 bases removed from V and 4 bases from J, the gap between germline ends came to 14 bases. The CDR3 sequence is 15 residues long. CDR1 is MGHRA, CDR2 YSYEKL, per germline.

This clone appeared a single time. The chain recombines TRBV19 with TRBJ2-5; D ambiguous. With 9 bases removed from V and 4 bases from J, the gap between germline ends came to 9 bases. The CDR3 has 11 amino acids. In germline, CDR1 is LNHDA, CDR2 SQIVND (reference sequence). CDR3 sequence reads: CASRQAETQYF. The CDR3 coding sequence is TGTGCCAGCAGGCAGGCAGAGACCCAGTACTTC.

This clone was seen more than once but under ten times. V usage is TRBV28 and J usage is TRBJ2-4; D remains unclear. Trimming took off 5 bases at V and 9 bases at J, with 5 bases between the two ends. The CDR3 runs to 10 residues. Looked up from germline, CDR1 is MDHEN and CDR2 is SYDVKM. The CDR3 DNA reads as TGTGCCAGCAGTCGCGTCATTCAGTACTTC. This gives the protein CASSRVIQYF.